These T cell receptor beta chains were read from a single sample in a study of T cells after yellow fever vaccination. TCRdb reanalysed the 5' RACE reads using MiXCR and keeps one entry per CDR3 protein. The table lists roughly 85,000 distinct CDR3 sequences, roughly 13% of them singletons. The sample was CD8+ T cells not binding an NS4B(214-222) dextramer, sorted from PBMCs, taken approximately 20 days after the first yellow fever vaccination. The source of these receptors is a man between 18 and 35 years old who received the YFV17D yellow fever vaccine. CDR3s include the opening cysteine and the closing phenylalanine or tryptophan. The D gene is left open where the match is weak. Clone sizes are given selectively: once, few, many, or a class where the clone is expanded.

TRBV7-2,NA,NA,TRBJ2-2,TGTGCCAGCAGACTTCTTAGTGGGGGGGCCGAGGAGCTGTTTTTT,CASRLLSGGAEELFF
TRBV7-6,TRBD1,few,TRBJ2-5,TGTGCCAGCAGCTCCGCGGACAGGGGGGGAGAGACCCAGTACTTC,CASSSADRGGETQYF
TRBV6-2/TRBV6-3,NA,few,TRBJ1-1,TGTGCCAGCAGTTACGGGGGCAGCATGAACACTGAAGCTTTCTTT,CASSYGGSMNTEAFF
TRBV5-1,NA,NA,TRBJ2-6,TGCGCCAGCAGCTTGGCCCTACAGGGTGGATATTCAGGGGCCAACGTCCTGACTTTC,CASSLALQGGYSGANVLTF
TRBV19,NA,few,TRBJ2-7,TGTGCCAGTTCGCAGGGGAAGATGACCTACGAGCAGTACTTC,CASSQGKMTYEQYF
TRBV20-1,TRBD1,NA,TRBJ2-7,TGCAGTGCGATACAGACAGGGTCCAGCCTTAACCACGAGCAGTACTTC,CSAIQTGSSLNHEQYF
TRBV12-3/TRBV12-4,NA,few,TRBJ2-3,TGTGCCAGCAGATGGGGCGGAGAGCCTAGCACAGATACGCAGTATTTT,CASRWGGEPSTDTQYF
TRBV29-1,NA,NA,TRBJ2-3,TGCAGCGTGGAACAGGGTGAAGGGCAGTATTTT,CSVEQGEGQYF
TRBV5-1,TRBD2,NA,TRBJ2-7,TGCGCCAGCAGCGCACTAGCGGGGGCGGACGAGCAGTACTTC,CASSALAGADEQYF
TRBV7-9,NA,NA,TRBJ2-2,TGTGCCAGCAGCCCTAGGTCCACCGGGGAGCTGTTTTTT,CASSPRSTGELFF
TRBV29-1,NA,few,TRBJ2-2,TGCAGCGTTTACAAGAACACCGGGGAGCTGTTTTTT,CSVYKNTGELFF
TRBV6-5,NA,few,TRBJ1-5,TGTGCCAGCACCGAGGGTAGCAATCAGCCCCAGCATTTT,CASTEGSNQPQHF
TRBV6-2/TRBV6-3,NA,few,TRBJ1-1,TGTGCCAGCAGTTACGGACAGCCCAACACTGAAGCTTTCTTT,CASSYGQPNTEAFF
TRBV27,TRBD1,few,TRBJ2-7,TGTGCCAGCAGTATACAGGGGCTTTCCTACGAGCAGTACTTC,CASSIQGLSYEQYF
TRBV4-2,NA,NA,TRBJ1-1,TGTGCCAGCAGCCACGAAACGACCTACCTCCGCCCTGAAGCTTTCTTT,CASSHETTYLRPEAFF
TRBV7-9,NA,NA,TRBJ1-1,TGTGCCAGCAGCCCCGCGGGGGGGGGTAGAGGCACTGAAGCTTTCTTT,CASSPAGGGRGTEAFF
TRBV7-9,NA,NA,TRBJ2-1,TGTGCCAGCAGCCCGGAACTGTCCCCCTACAATGAGCAGTTCTTC,CASSPELSPYNEQFF
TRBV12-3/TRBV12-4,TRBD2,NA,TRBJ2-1,TGTGCCAGCAGCCTAGGGGGTCTAGCGGGGGTTAATGAGCAGTTCTTC,CASSLGGLAGVNEQFF
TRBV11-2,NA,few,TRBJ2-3,TGTGCCAGCAGGCTAACTACTAGCACAGATACGCAGTATTTT,CASRLTTSTDTQYF
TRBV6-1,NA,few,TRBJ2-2,TGTGCCAGCAGACCGAGTGAAACCGGGGAGCTGTTTTTT,CASRPSETGELFF
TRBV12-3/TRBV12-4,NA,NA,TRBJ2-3,TGTGCCAGCAGTTTCGGGGATTTTGGACGTACGCAGTATTTT,CASSFGDFGRTQYF
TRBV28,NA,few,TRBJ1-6,TGTGCCAGCAGTTTCGGTAATTCACCCCTCCACTTT,CASSFGNSPLHF
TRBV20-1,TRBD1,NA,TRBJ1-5,TGCAGTGCTAGAGATCGTAGAAGGGGGCTCGGTCAGCCCCAGCATTTT,CSARDRRRGLGQPQHF
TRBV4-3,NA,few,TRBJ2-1,TGCGCCAGCAGCCAAGAACCGATAGGGCGGGGAAGCCTCTACAATGAGCAGTTCTTC,CASSQEPIGRGSLYNEQFF
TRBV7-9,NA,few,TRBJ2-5,TGTGCCAGCAGCTTAGTAAGCGGAGAAGAGACCCAGTACTTC,CASSLVSGEETQYF
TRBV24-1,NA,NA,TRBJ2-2,TGTGCCACCAGTGACCCGCAATCCGGGGAGCTGTTTTTT,CATSDPQSGELFF
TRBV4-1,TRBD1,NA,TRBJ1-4,TGCGCCAGCAGCCAAGTCCCTTATAAACAGGGGGCAGGGGAAAAACTGTTTTTT,CASSQVPYKQGAGEKLFF
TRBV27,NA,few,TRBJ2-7,TGTGCCAGCAGTCGGGGCTGGGGCGAGCAGTACTTC,CASSRGWGEQYF
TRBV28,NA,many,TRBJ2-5,TGTGCCAGCAGTTTCGAAGAGACCCAGTACTTC,CASSFEETQYF
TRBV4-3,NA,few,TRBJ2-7,TGCGCCAGCAGCCAAGTCACTCTGGGGATCTACGAGCAGTACTTC,CASSQVTLGIYEQYF
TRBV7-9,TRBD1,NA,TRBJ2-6,TGTGCCAGCAGCTTCGGGACAGGGGGCCCTGGGGCCAACGTCCTGACTTTC,CASSFGTGGPGANVLTF
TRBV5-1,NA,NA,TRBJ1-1,TGCGCCAGCAGCGCAAGCTGGGGGAACACTGAAGCTTTCTTT,CASSASWGNTEAFF
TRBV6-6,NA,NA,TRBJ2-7,TGTGCCAGCAGTTACGTAGTTACCCAGCAGTACTTC,CASSYVVTQQYF
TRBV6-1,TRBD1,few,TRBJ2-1,TGTGCCAGCAGCCCGGGGACAGAATACAATGAGCAGTTCTTC,CASSPGTEYNEQFF
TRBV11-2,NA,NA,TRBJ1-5,TGTGCCAGCAGCTCCCTCGCAGGGAGGGATTCCGTAAAGTTAAATCAGCCCCAGCATTTT,CASSSLAGRDSVKLNQPQHF
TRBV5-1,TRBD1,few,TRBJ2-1,TGCGCCAGCATCCCGGGACAGGGCTACAATGAGCAGTTCTTC,CASIPGQGYNEQFF
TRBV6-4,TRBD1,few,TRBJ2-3,TGTGCCAGCAGTGGAACGGCAGGGGGCTGGGATACGCAGTATTTT,CASSGTAGGWDTQYF
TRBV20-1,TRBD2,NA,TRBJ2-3,TGCAGTGCTACTAGCGGTGGGCAAGCAGATACGCAGTATTTT,CSATSGGQADTQYF
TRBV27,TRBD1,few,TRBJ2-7,TGTGCCAGCAGTTCCCACCCCCGGGACAGCTACGAGCAGTACTTC,CASSSHPRDSYEQYF
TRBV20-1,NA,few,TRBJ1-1,TGCAGTGCTAGGGTTGGGGGAGGTACTGAAGCTTTCTTT,CSARVGGGTEAFF
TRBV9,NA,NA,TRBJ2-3,TGTGCCAGCAGCGCGGAGCGCAGCACAGATACGCAGTATTTT,CASSAERSTDTQYF
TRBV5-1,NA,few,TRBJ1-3,TGCGCCAGCAGCGACCTAATGACAGCTGGAAACACCATATATTTT,CASSDLMTAGNTIYF